A selection of T cell receptor beta chains follows, all from one sample in a study of cytomegalovirus exposure and HLA in healthy donors. The method was immunoSEQ multiplex PCR; TCRdb's version includes in-frame clones alone and lacks a portion of them. Among 100,000 to 150,000 clones listed, 10% to 13% were seen once. The sample taken for sequencing was PBMCs. All receptors come from a woman between 18 and 29 years old in good health and CMV-seropositive. Both conserved end residues are part of each CDR3. The D gene is left open where the match is weak. The size field is filled for only some rows; it gives once, few, many or a size class.

D gene: NA
V gene: TRBV30
clone size: NA
J gene: TRBJ2-3
CDR3 DNA: TGTGCCTGGAGTGAAGGACACACAGATACGCAGTATTTT
CDR3 protein: CAWSEGHTDTQYF

D gene: TRBD2
V gene: TRBV30
clone size: NA
J gene: TRBJ2-7
CDR3 DNA: TGTGCCTGGAGCGCCGGGGGGAGGGTACACGAGCAGTACTTC
CDR3 protein: CAWSAGGRVHEQYF

D gene: TRBD1
V gene: TRBV5-4
clone size: few
J gene: TRBJ1-3
CDR3 DNA: TGTGCCAGCAGCTATGACAGGGCTGGAAACACCATATATTTT
CDR3 protein: CASSYDRAGNTIYF

D gene: NA
V gene: TRBV19
clone size: few
J gene: TRBJ1-1
CDR3 DNA: TGTGCCAGTAGTATAGTTACAGGGAACACTGAAGCTTTCTTT
CDR3 protein: CASSIVTGNTEAFF

D gene: NA
V gene: TRBV11-2
clone size: NA
J gene: TRBJ2-1
CDR3 DNA: TGTGCCAGCAACCCGGGATTCGGCGACAATGAGCAGTTCTTC
CDR3 protein: CASNPGFGDNEQFF

D gene: TRBD1
V gene: TRBV15
clone size: few
J gene: TRBJ2-7
CDR3 DNA: TGTGCCACCAGCAGAGGGGCAGGGGGAACCTACGAGCAGTACTTC
CDR3 protein: CATSRGAGGTYEQYF

D gene: NA
V gene: TRBV6-1
clone size: few
J gene: TRBJ1-3
CDR3 DNA: TGTGCCAGCAGTACCCCAGGGTCAGCTGGAAACACCATATATTTT
CDR3 protein: CASSTPGSAGNTIYF

D gene: NA
V gene: TRBV11-1
clone size: NA
J gene: TRBJ1-1
CDR3 DNA: TGTGCCAGCAGCTTAGTCGGGGGTGGCACTGAAGCTTTCTTT
CDR3 protein: CASSLVGGGTEAFF

D gene: TRBD2
V gene: TRBV7-8
clone size: few
J gene: TRBJ2-7
CDR3 DNA: TGTGCCAGCAGCCTCAGCACGCTAGCGGGAGTTAACGAGCAGTACTTC
CDR3 protein: CASSLSTLAGVNEQYF

D gene: TRBD2
V gene: TRBV5-4
clone size: NA
J gene: TRBJ2-3
CDR3 DNA: TGTGCCAGCAGCTGGACTAGCGGCATCACAGATACGCAGTATTTT
CDR3 protein: CASSWTSGITDTQYF

D gene: NA
V gene: TRBV4-2
clone size: NA
J gene: TRBJ1-1
CDR3 DNA: TGTGCCAGCAGCCAAGATCGGATAGCCGAAGCTTTCTTT
CDR3 protein: CASSQDRIAEAFF

D gene: NA
V gene: TRBV7-9
clone size: NA
J gene: TRBJ1-1
CDR3 DNA: TGTGCCAGCAGCTTAGGCTTGGGGGGGGACACTGAAGCTTTCTTT
CDR3 protein: CASSLGLGGDTEAFF

D gene: TRBD1
V gene: TRBV7-9
clone size: few
J gene: TRBJ1-2
CDR3 DNA: TGTGCCAGCAGCTTATGGACAGGGACTGCGGGTGGCTACTCCTTC
CDR3 protein: CASSLWTGTAGGYSF

D gene: TRBD2
V gene: TRBV5-5
clone size: few
J gene: TRBJ2-2
CDR3 DNA: TGTGCCAGCAGCCCCACTAGCGGGACTTACACCGGGGAGCTGTTTTTT
CDR3 protein: CASSPTSGTYTGELFF

D gene: NA
V gene: TRBV11-2
clone size: few
J gene: TRBJ1-1
CDR3 DNA: TGTGCCAGCAGCTTGCAACATCGCATGAACACTGAAGCTTTCTTT
CDR3 protein: CASSLQHRMNTEAFF

D gene: TRBD2
V gene: TRBV5-1
clone size: NA
J gene: TRBJ2-5
CDR3 DNA: TGCGCCAGCAGCACCACTCGGACTAGCCGGGAGACCCAGTACTTC
CDR3 protein: CASSTTRTSRETQYF

D gene: NA
V gene: TRBV30
clone size: NA
J gene: TRBJ2-2
CDR3 DNA: TGTGCCTGGAGTGTACTAGGCGCGACCGGGGAGCTGTTTTTT
CDR3 protein: CAWSVLGATGELFF

D gene: NA
V gene: TRBV7-9
clone size: NA
J gene: TRBJ2-7
CDR3 DNA: TGTGCCAGCAGCCCCCGGGCCTACGAGCAGTACTTC
CDR3 protein: CASSPRAYEQYF

D gene: TRBD1
V gene: TRBV27
clone size: NA
J gene: TRBJ2-7
CDR3 DNA: TGTGCCAGCGCGAGGGCAGGGGGCTTGGACGAGCAGTACTTC
CDR3 protein: CASARAGGLDEQYF